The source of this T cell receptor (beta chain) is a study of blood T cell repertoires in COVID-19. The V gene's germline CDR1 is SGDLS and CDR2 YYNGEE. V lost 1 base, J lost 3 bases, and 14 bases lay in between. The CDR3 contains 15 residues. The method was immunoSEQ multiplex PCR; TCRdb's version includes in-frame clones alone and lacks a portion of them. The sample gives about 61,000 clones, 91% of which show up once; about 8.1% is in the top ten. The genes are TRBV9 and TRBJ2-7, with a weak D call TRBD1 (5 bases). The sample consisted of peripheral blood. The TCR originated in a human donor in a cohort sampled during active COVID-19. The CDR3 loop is CASSVSRVASYEQYF. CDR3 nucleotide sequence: TGTGCCAGCAGCGTAAGCAGGGTGGCGAGCTACGAGCAGTACTTC.